This T cell receptor beta chain comes out of a study of T cells in Graves' hyperthyroidism and ophthalmopathy. This clonotype was detected ten times or more. CDR3 length equals 14 residues. Deletions cut 0 bases from V and 6 bases from J, with 9 bases between. CDR1 and CDR2 (germline): SGHAT, FQNNGV. Diagnosis of hyperthyroidism was new in patients aged 18 to 65, and its duration was under 2 months. Researchers amplified the TCR beta CDR3 regions from RNA transcripts. The HTBI primer set served for first-round RT-PCR of the TCR CDR3. TCRdb independently ran MiXCR on the multiplex PCR reads; one entry per CDR3 protein. The sample carries more than 600,000 distinct CDR3 sequences, roughly 15% recorded once.

This TCR was sampled from a man aged 18 to 29 with Graves' hyperthyroidism. This chain links TRBV11-2 with TRBJ2-1; the D is unclear. Sequenced material: blood. In DNA form, the CDR3 reads TGTGCCAGCAGCTTAGATCAGCTCAGCAATGAGCAGTTCTTC. Residues: CASSLDQLSNEQFF.